Listed here is a single T cell receptor (beta chain). Its antigen is not identified. Per sorted-subset replicate PCR, input was approximately 0.2 ug DNA, representing tens of thousands of T cell genomes. Assay used: immunoSEQ multiplex PCR; TCRdb lists only in-frame clones, some missing. The sample records approximately 2.4 million clones, 95% being singletons. Germline V gene lookup returns CDR1 PRHDT and CDR2 FYEKMQ (reference sequence). The CDR3 sequence is 14 residues long. V lost 2 bases, J lost 7 bases, and 11 bases lay in between. The entry originates in a study of shared clonotypes between healthy human individuals. Study conclusions and caveats: Enrolling few donors narrowed the genetic and exposure-history diversity that was represented. Clonotypes which were not shared had lower generation probabilities than clonotypes that all four donors shared.

Researchers partitioned CD4+ cells into CD45RA+ naive and CD45RA-negative memory subsets. The sequence came from a man in his late teens or twenties in good health. The chain joins TRBV13 to TRBJ1-4; maybe TRBD1 (5 bases). The sample consisted of naive CD4+ T cells sorted from blood. Indicated subset: CD45RA+ positively selected. The DNA of the CDR3 is TGTGCCAGCAGCTTACGGGGACGGGGTGAAAAACTGTTTTTT. Its translation is CASSLRGRGEKLFF.